This TCR beta chain was observed in a study of T-cell reconstitution after alpha-beta-depleted transplantation in children. The CDR3 covers 16 residues. Germline CDR1 DFQATT, CDR2 SNEGSKA (reference sequence). Trimming stripped 6 bases from V and 1 base from J, with 19 bases between. Unique molecular identifiers were used in preparing the TCRbeta library. TCRdb re-called the PCR reads with MiXCR, one entry per CDR3 protein. The sample carries 450,000 to 550,000 distinct CDR3 sequences, 11% recorded once. This clonotype was counted between two and nine times. This receptor was obtained from a female patient aged 2-9 years who had a stem cell transplant for aplastic anemia, so the T cells may come from the graft donor. The sample consisted of PBMCs, mostly from graft donor cells, taken 180 days after TCRalphabeta/CD19-depleted stem cell transplant. This chain joins TRBV20-1 and TRBJ1-5, with TRBD1 as a possible D gene (6 bases). The CDR3 loop reads CSAQAWGRVSNQPQHF. Written as DNA, the CDR3 is TGCAGTGCCCAAGCGTGGGGGCGTGTAAGCAATCAGCCCCAGCATTTT.